These 23 T cell receptor beta chains came from one sample sequenced in a study of blood T cell repertoires in COVID-19. Method: immunoSEQ multiplex PCR; TCRdb's copy keeps in-frame clones and lacks some. The sample lists about 210,000 clones, around four fifths occurring once. The source material was peripheral blood. These receptors came from a man aged 55-75 years with COVID-19, enrolled during active disease.

V is TRBV13 and J is TRBJ1-6; TRBD1 matches 8 bases. V dropped 1 base and J dropped 13; count of bases not matched to a gene: 9. The CDR3 is 15 amino acids. The V gene's germline CDR1 is PRHDT and CDR2 FYEKMQ (reference sequence). The CDR3 DNA reads TGTGCCAGCAGCTTAGAGGACAGGGCCCTTTTGCCCCTCCACTTT. This translates into CASSLEDRALLPLHF.

The chain recombines TRBV5-1 with TRBJ2-3; TRBD1 is a possible D gene (6 bases). The germline V gene has CDR1 SGHRS and CDR2 YFSETQ. V lost 0 bases and J lost 2, with 10 bases in between. The CDR3 totals 15 residues. The CDR3 DNA sequence: TGCGCCAGCAGCTTGGGGGGACACACCACAGATACGCAGTATTTT. It yields the protein CASSLGGHTTDTQYF.

The V and J genes are TRBV7-8 and TRBJ1-6; 8 bases fit TRBD1. Germline CDR1 reads SGHVS; CDR2 reads FQNEAQ. The CDR3 is made up of 17 amino acids. V was pared by 3 bases and J by 2 bases, with 6 bases of the junction left unmatched. CDR3 DNA sequence: TGTGCCAGCAGCTTCGGACAGGGAAGGACCTATAATTCACCCCTCCACTTT. This sequence encodes CASSFGQGRTYNSPLHF. Based on the CDR3 plus reference TRBV7-8 and TRBJ1-6, the full variable domain is GAGVSQSPRYKVAKRGQDVALRCDPISGHVSLFWYQQALGQGPEFLTYFQNEAQLDKSGLPSDRFFAERPEGSVSTLKIQRTQQEDSAVYLCASSFGQGRTYNSPLHFGNGTRLTVT.

The count of this clone is one. V and J are TRBV10-2 and TRBJ1-1; D ambiguous. From germline, CDR1 is WSHSY and CDR2 SAAADI. Trimming shortened V by 2 bases and J by 0 bases, and 7 bases separated the two germline ends. This CDR3 is 14 amino acids long. The CDR3 spells CASSERRLNTEAFF. In DNA form, the CDR3 reads TGCGCCAGCAGTGAGCGCAGATTGAACACTGAAGCTTTCTTT.

The chain carries TRBV5-4 and TRBJ2-6; possible D gene TRBD2, 7 bases. Germline V gene lookup returns CDR1 SGHNT and CDR2 YYREEE (reference sequence). The CDR3 is 19 amino acids. Trimming removed 4 bases from V and 1 base from J, with 21 bases in between. CDR3: CASSPFRGGAASGANVLTF. CDR3 DNA sequence: TGTGCCAGCAGCCCCTTTAGGGGGGGCGCAGCTTCTGGGGCCAACGTCCTGACTTTC.

This rearrangement joins TRBV19 to TRBJ1-2; D is perhaps TRBD1 (5 bases). V gave up 3 bases and J gave up 4 bases, with 9 bases separating them. This CDR3 is built from 13 residues. The germline CDR1 and CDR2 sequences are LNHDA and SQIVND (reference sequence). In DNA form, the CDR3 reads TGTGCCAGTAGTATCCAGGGCGCCTATGGCTACACCTTC. It codes for CASSIQGAYGYTF.

The chain recombines TRBV5-1 with TRBJ1-1, with 7 bases identical to TRBD1. The J segment lost 1 base and the V segment lost 6 bases, leaving 3 bases of the junction unmatched. The CDR3 covers 13 residues. The germline V gene has CDR1 SGHRS and CDR2 YFSETQ. CDR3: CASKGAANTEAFF. The CDR3 DNA follows: TGCGCCAGCAAGGGGGCAGCGAACACTGAAGCTTTCTTT.

The J gene is TRBJ2-1, the V gene TRBV5-1, with D maybe TRBD1 (6 bases). Trimming removed 3 bases at V and 3 bases at J, with 13 bases between. This CDR3 contains 15 residues. In germline, CDR1 is SGHRS, CDR2 YFSETQ. CDR3 amino acids: CASSSSGTHYNEQFF. The CDR3 DNA reads as TGCGCCAGCAGCTCATCCGGGACACACTACAATGAGCAGTTCTTC.

The chain carries TRBV24-1 and TRBJ1-1, with D tentatively TRBD1 (6 bases). Germline CDR1 is KGHDR and CDR2 is SFDVKD. The CDR3 runs 12 residues. The V end was cut by 9 bases, the J end by 12 bases, with 19 bases between. The CDR3 sequence is CATDDGGGGTFF. The DNA of the CDR3 is TGTGCCACCGACGACGGCGGGGGCGGAACTTTCTTT.

This chain uses TRBV7-9 with TRBJ1-1, with D unresolved. CDR3 size: 15 residues. V was clipped by 7 bases and J by 0 bases, with 15 bases between them. Per germline, CDR1 SEHNR and CDR2 FQNEAQ (reference sequence). The CDR3 here is CASNPEALMNTEAFF. CDR3 in DNA: TGTGCCAGCAACCCTGAGGCACTCATGAACACTGAAGCTTTCTTT. Complete variable domain (other parts from reference TRBV7-9 and TRBJ1-1): DTGVSQNPRHKITKRGQNVTFRCDPISEHNRLYWYRQTLGQGPEFLTYFQNEAQLEKSRLLSDRFSAERPKGSFSTLEIQRTEQGDSAMYLCASNPEALMNTEAFFGQGTRLTVV.

The chain carries TRBV19 and TRBJ1-6; tentative D call: TRBD1 (6 bases). The germline V gene has CDR1 LNHDA and CDR2 SQIVND (reference sequence). There are 13 residues in the CDR3. The V end was cut by 7 bases, the J end by 10 bases, with 14 bases between. This chain's CDR3 is CASTSGQLSPLHF. Written as DNA, the CDR3 is TGTGCCAGTACCTCCGGACAGCTATCACCCCTCCACTTT.

The rearrangement joins TRBV30 to TRBJ2-7, with TRBD1 identical over 8 bases. CDR3 size: 13 residues. Trimming took 1 base from V and 4 from J; bases not matched to a gene: 3. Germline assignment: CDR1 GTSNPN and CDR2 SVGIG (reference sequence). The DNA of the CDR3 is TGTGCCTGGAGTGGGACAGGGCATTACGAGCAGTACTTC. As protein: CAWSGTGHYEQYF.

This clone has more than one count but fewer than ten. The chain uses TRBV19 and TRBJ1-5; the D is unclear. Germline CDR1 and CDR2: LNHDA and SQIVND (reference sequence). This CDR3 has 15 amino acids. Trimming took 5 bases from V and 7 from J, leaving 18 bases between them. Here the CDR3 reads CASSPGLVTGQPQHF. The DNA for the CDR3 is TGTGCCAGTAGTCCGGGTTTAGTCACGGGGCAGCCCCAGCATTTT. Based on the CDR3 plus reference TRBV19 and TRBJ1-5, the full variable domain is DGGITQSPKYLFRKEGQNVTLSCEQNLNHDAMYWYRQDPGQGLRLIYYSQIVNDFQKGDIAEGYSVSREKKESFPLTVTSAQKNPTAFYLCASSPGLVTGQPQHFGDGTRLSIL.

This clone turned up a few times. The CDR3 sequence: CASSVERGTEAFF. DNA for the CDR3: TGTGCCAGCAGTGTGGAAAGAGGTACTGAAGCTTTCTTT. The chain recombines TRBV2 with TRBJ1-1; D gene uncertain. The ends were cut back, 4 bases at V and 5 bases at J, with 11 bases in the middle. The length of the CDR3 is 13 residues. Germline V gene lookup returns CDR1 SNHLY and CDR2 FYNNEI.

CDR3: CASSLDRAFYGYTF. The CDR3 DNA reads as TGCGCCAGCAGCTTGGACAGGGCCTTTTATGGCTACACCTTC. This chain links TRBV5-1 with TRBJ1-2; perhaps TRBD1 as D (6 bases). The V and J ends lost 0 bases and 5 bases respectively, with 11 bases between them. CDR1 and CDR2 (germline): SGHRS, YFSETQ. The CDR3 length is 14 residues.

The V and J genes are TRBV10-3 and TRBJ2-7; 11 nucleotides line up with TRBD2. J lost 3 bases, V lost 3 bases, and 1 base had no gene match. Germline lookup yields CDR1 ENHRY and CDR2 SYGVKD. This CDR3 has 14 residues. CDR3: CAISDGTSGYEQYF. CDR3 DNA: TGTGCCATCAGTGACGGGACTAGCGGCTACGAGCAGTACTTC.

The table lists this clone with a few counts. J is TRBJ1-1 and V is TRBV14; D remains unclear. The CDR3 spans 15 residues. Trimming pared 1 base from V and 10 bases from J, leaving 19 bases between. The germline V gene has CDR1 SGHDN and CDR2 FVKESK. In DNA, the CDR3 is TGTGCCAGCAGCCAAGGCAGTACCTTACGCCGTCGAGCTTTCTTT. Its translation is CASSQGSTLRRRAFF.

The V and J genes are TRBV7-2 and TRBJ2-1; 7 bases fit TRBD1. The germline V gene encodes CDR1 SGHTA and CDR2 FQGNSA. CDR3 size: 16 residues. J lost 10 bases, V lost 5 bases, and 17 bases had no gene match. The CDR3, as DNA: TGTGCCAGCAGCCCCCAGACAGGGCTAGTCTCATTCGAGCAGTTCTTC. Translating gives CASSPQTGLVSFEQFF.

The chain links TRBV13 to TRBJ2-4; 8 bases align to TRBD1. This CDR3 is built from 14 residues. With 4 bases clipped from V and 6 bases from J, the junction kept 5 bases outside the gene matches. Germline lookup yields CDR1 PRHDT and CDR2 FYEKMQ (reference sequence). CDR3 loop: CASSSGQGGNIQYF. The CDR3, as DNA: TGTGCCAGCAGCTCCGGACAGGGAGGAAACATTCAGTACTTC.

The V and J genes are TRBV10-2 and TRBJ1-3, with 10 bases identical to TRBD1. Germline lookup yields CDR1 WSHSY and CDR2 SAAADI. Unmatched junction bases numbered 3, after V lost 4 bases and J lost 0 bases. The CDR3 covers 16 residues. The CDR3 loop is CASSAGQGTSGNTIYF. Written as DNA, the CDR3 is TGCGCCAGCAGTGCGGGACAGGGGACCTCTGGAAACACCATATATTTT.

The CDR3 DNA is TGTGCCAGCACATCACACCGACAGGGTAGCAATCAGCCCCAGCATTTT. This encodes CASTSHRQGSNQPQHF. The gene calls are TRBV28 and TRBJ1-5; TRBD1 agrees at 7 bases. V lost 7 bases to trimming and J lost 0 bases; unmatched junction nucleotides: 9. The CDR3 spans 16 residues. The germline CDR1 and CDR2 sequences are MDHEN and SYDVKM. The entire variable domain, with the rest obtained from reference TRBV28 and TRBJ1-5, is as follows: DVKVTQSSRYLVKRTGEKVFLECVQDMDHENMFWYRQDPGLGLRLIYFSYDVKMKEKGDIPEGYSVSREKKERFSLILESASTNQTSMYLCASTSHRQGSNQPQHFGDGTRLSIL.

The V gene is TRBV7-3, the J gene TRBJ2-1; 15 positions agree with TRBD2. V gave up 3 bases and J gave up 5 bases; unmatched junction bases: 11. Germline V gene sequence: CDR1 SGHTA, CDR2 FQGTGA. The CDR3 length is 19 residues. The CDR3 region is CASSLRTSGRGDVHNEQFF. In DNA form, the CDR3 reads TGTGCCAGCAGCTTGAGGACTAGCGGGAGGGGGGATGTTCACAATGAGCAGTTCTTC.

The rearrangement joins TRBV5-8 to TRBJ2-5; 10 bases align to TRBD1. After removal of 4 bases from V and 5 bases from J, the junction contained 8 bases not matched to a gene. Germline-derived CDR1 and CDR2 are SGHTS and YDEGEE. CDR3 length: 15 residues. The CDR3 DNA reads as TGTGCCAGCAGCCGGGGGGACAGGGGCAGGGAGACCCAGTACTTC. Protein sequence: CASSRGDRGRETQYF.